This T cell receptor (beta chain) was recovered during a study of T cells in Graves' hyperthyroidism and ophthalmopathy (dated by TCRdb to between 2018 and 2021). Regarding the study in general: Peripheral blood was sampled at the time of initial diagnosis, prior to any treatment. In roughly six Graves' hyperthyroidism patients, the study also compared T-cell repertoires from thyroid tissue with T-cell repertoires from blood. For training and testing, the 80 to 100 patients in the discovery cohort were randomly divided in a 7:3 ratio. Prospective prediction of ophthalmopathy was tested in an independent validation cohort of some 20 hyperthyroidism patients and around 16 patients who later progressed to ophthalmopathy. TCR V-J signatures able to tell the groups apart were searched for in a discovery cohort of some 97 patients, of whom roughly 42 had Graves' ophthalmopathy and roughly 59 had stable Graves' hyperthyroidism. Once sampling was done, hyperthyroidism patients were given methimazole at a starting dose of 30 mg daily, whereas ophthalmopathy patients were given high-dose intravenous methylprednisolone. According to the paper, TCR Vbeta CDR3 sequencing was carried out on 135 peripheral blood samples, which came from approximately 43 ophthalmopathy, around 74 hyperthyroidism and some 17 progressor patients. On the study overall, not on this receptor specifically: No statistical method was used to set the sample size in advance, and investigators knew the group allocation. In validation, the model predicted progression to ophthalmopathy a median of about 5.9 months before onset, with approximately 71% sensitivity and about 72% specificity. In cross-validation, a model built on a 13 V-J signature told ophthalmopathy apart from stable hyperthyroidism with approximately 91% sensitivity and around 84% specificity, and in testing the same model reached 80%/75%. Blood samples also contained most of the expanded thyroid clonotypes (frequency above 0.001), which suggests that blood repertoires may reflect thyroid immune responses.

The TCR beta CDR3 regions were amplified from the RNA transcripts. The first round of RT-PCR for the TCR CDR3 was performed with the HTBI primer set and the Qiagen OneStep RT-PCR kit. Libraries were constructed in a second round of multiplex PCR, after which size selection and purification were performed. Paired-end sequencing of the libraries was performed with 100 bp reads on an Illumina HiSeq2000. The published analysis was carried out like this. SOAPnuke was used to process the raw data, removing reads that contained adapters or uncalled bases, had a mean Phred below 15, or lacked an exact match to the constant primer or identifier. COPE v1.2.5 was used to merge the high-quality paired reads, and each unique nucleotide sequence was defined as a clonotype. MiTCR v1.1 was used to align clonotypes to the IMGT TRBV, TRBD and TRBJ reference segments. The analysis was restricted to V-J combinations with a frequency above 0.0001, which together covered 99% to 99.2% of the repertoires. The TCS score was defined as F50 (clonal expansion) divided by E x V (chaos), with BLOSUM62-based TCRdist calculated between CDR3 peptides within each V-J. Welch's t-statistics and random forest reduced fewer than 600 V-J features to roughly 13, which were used in a naive Bayes classifier (R e1071). TCRdb reran the public reads through fastp at Q25 and MiXCR, keeping productive beta chains. Rows with a matching CDR3 protein are joined into one entry that keeps the most common DNA and genes. The V and J calls follow TCRdb's processing rather than the paper's. The sample contains about 580,000 distinct CDR3 sequences, about 14% of them found a single time. The ten top clones hold about 5.8% of the sample.

The hyperthyroidism patients were between 18 and 65 years old and newly diagnosed, with a disease duration of less than 2 months. The study excluded patients with uncontrolled infections, other autoimmune diseases, pregnancy or lactation. Clinical symptoms, serum thyroxine and TRAb, thyroid ultrasound, and orbital computed tomography formed the basis for the diagnoses. For progressor patients, blood was drawn at the first diagnosis of hyperthyroidism, before any ophthalmopathy symptoms had appeared. PBMCs were separated from 10 ml of fresh peripheral blood using Ficoll-Paque density gradient centrifugation. Progressor patients were initially diagnosed with Graves' hyperthyroidism and developed ophthalmopathy during follow-up. Total RNA was extracted with Trizol reagent, and quality was checked on an Agilent 2100 Bioanalyzer. Germline trimming amounts to 8 bases on V and 5 bases on J, with 6 as the count of junction bases outside the gene matches. From a lookup of the germline V gene, CDR1 and CDR2 are SGHTA and FQGNSA. The CDR3 measures 15 amino acids from cysteine to phenylalanine. The retained sequence is limited to the CDR3, 45 bases, with the frame set at the first base.

This clonotype was seen more than once but under ten times. What this receptor recognizes is not known. The record has no base qualities; no much larger clone is one base away. The rearrangement combines TRBV7-2 with TRBJ2-5; 15 of the junction bases match TRBD2. Sequenced: blood. The TCR was taken from a woman aged 30 to 39 with Graves' hyperthyroidism that later progressed to Graves' ophthalmopathy. Here the CDR3 is given as CASGLAGGGWETQYF. The DNA sequence is as follows: TGTGCCAGCGGACTAGCGGGAGGGGGTTGGGAGACCCAGTACTTC.